This T cell receptor (beta chain) came from a study of cytomegalovirus exposure and HLA in healthy donors. This clone occurred a few times. Primers: 60 Vbeta forward and 13 Jbeta reverse. Some clones are missing from TCRdb's copy, which holds only in-frame ones; the method was immunoSEQ multiplex PCR. Of roughly 160,000 clones detected, roughly 80% appear once; the ten largest clones hold under 1.1%. J was trimmed by 6 bases and V by 3 bases; bases with no gene match: 5. The CDR3 is 13 residues long. The germline CDR1 and CDR2 sequences are SGHRS and YFSETQ. The clonotype was recovered from a man under 40 in good health and CMV-seronegative. The chain carries TRBV5-1 and TRBJ1-2, with 7 bases fitting TRBD1. Material: PBMCs. CDR3 region: CASSSRDSHGYTF. The CDR3, as DNA: TGCGCCAGCAGCTCGAGGGACAGTCATGGCTACACCTTC.